This T cell receptor beta chain was profiled in a study of technical replicates of blood from several donors. Generated by immunoSEQ multiplex PCR, the TCRdb table keeps only in-frame clones and is missing some. The table shows 74,000 or so clones, with roughly 91% occurring only once. The germline V and J ends were trimmed by 5 bases and 4 bases, with 12 bases remaining between them. CDR3 length equals 14 residues. Germline-derived CDR1 and CDR2 are ENHRY and SYGVKD. Sequences were obtained from T cells isolated from PBMCs. The clonotype originates from a human donor in good health. This chain connects TRBV10-3 to TRBJ1-5; possible D gene TRBD1, 5 bases. The CDR3 DNA sequence: TGTGCCATCAGTTCGGACAAGGTTAATCAGCCCCAGCATTTT. Its translation is CAISSDKVNQPQHF.